This TCR beta chain was sequenced during a study of T cell responses to AZD1222 COVID-19 vaccine. In the case of this clone: What it recognizes is unknown.

General study results and limits: Baseline seropositives among AZD1222 recipients totaled only 5 or 6. Unmutated variant regions reportedly attract nearly half of all spike-specific TCRs. Only after the peak T cell response were repertoires sampled.

The analysis combined second doses at about 4 or about 12 weeks. Germline trimming cut 5 bases from V and 1 base from J; bases unmatched to any gene: 8. CDR1 is SGHVS, CDR2 FQNEAQ, per germline. This CDR3 is 16 amino acids long. TCRdb's copy holds only in-frame clones and misses some; the assay was immunoSEQ multiplex PCR. Of hundreds of thousands of clones listed, 94% are singletons. The material was peripheral blood, obtained 28 days after the second AZD1222 dose. The rearrangement joins TRBV7-8 to TRBJ1-5, with 7 bases aligning to TRBD1. The sequence derives from an adult who received the AZD1222 COVID-19 vaccine. The CDR3 loop is CASSLKDRTSNQPQHF. Written as DNA, the CDR3 is TGTGCCAGCAGCCTAAAGGACAGGACGAGCAATCAGCCCCAGCATTTT.